Presented here are 29 T cell receptor beta chains from one specimen sequenced in a study of shared T cell receptors in the human thymus listed by TCRdb under 2021. The library was made by the immunoSEQ multiplex PCR assay. This is the immuneACCESS table as TCRdb keeps it, with only in-frame sequences that have V and J called. A part of the clones is gone; compared with another copy, unresolved V genes explain less than half, and the rest is unexplained. The sample records 700,000 or so clones, approximately 85% of which are singletons. Around 0.0099% of the sample is held by the ten biggest clonotypes. This sample was shared with a second study, whose subject was human thymus T cells.

The specimen sequenced was thymocytes. The receptors originated from a girl in the first two years of life with a congenital heart defect. Donor details come from another sample of the same person, matched by shared clones.

The chain employs TRBV6-4 and TRBJ2-5; tentatively, D is TRBD2 (7 bases). Germline values: CDR1 MRHNA, CDR2 SNTAGT. V was pared by 7 bases and J by 5 bases, with 17 bases between. The CDR3 extends over 14 amino acids. CDR3 region: CASTLGGGWETQYF. For the CDR3, the DNA is TGTGCCAGCACCTTAGGGGGGGGCTGGGAGACCCAGTACTTC.

The chain employs TRBV7-6 and TRBJ2-6, with TRBD1 identical over 10 bases. CDR3 length: 17 residues. Losses at the gene ends were 5 bases for V and 1 base for J; bases not matched to a gene: 5. Germline V lookup: CDR1 SGHVS, CDR2 FNYEAQ. CDR3 bases: TGTGCCAGCAGCCCAGGGACAGGGGCATCTGGGGCCAACGTCCTGACTTTC. It encodes CASSPGTGASGANVLTF.

The chain is built from TRBV7-6 and TRBJ1-4; TRBD1 matches at 8 bases. This CDR3 region has 15 residues. The germline CDR1 and CDR2 sequences are SGHVS and FNYEAQ. Losses at the gene ends were 3 bases for V and 10 bases for J; bases not matched to a gene: 10. CDR3 DNA sequence: TGTGCCAGCAGCTTCAGGGGGCGATTTCTGGGAAAACTGTTTTTT. Residues: CASSFRGRFLGKLFF.

The chain employs TRBV10-3 and TRBJ1-2, with D maybe TRBD1 (6 bases). The CDR3 is 14 amino acids. The V gene lost 10 bases and the J gene lost 8 bases, with 23 bases spanning the gap. Germline CDR1 ENHRY, CDR2 SYGVKD. In DNA, the CDR3 is TGTGCCACAAGGGGGACACAGGGAACTGCGGGCTACACCTTC. Protein sequence: CATRGTQGTAGYTF.

V and J are TRBV27 and TRBJ2-5; TRBD1 might be the D (6 bases). This CDR3 comprises 15 residues. Per the germline V gene, CDR1 is MNHEY and CDR2 is SMNVEV (reference sequence). V lost 4 bases and J 0 bases, leaving 12 bases between the germline ends. As DNA, the CDR3 is TGTGCCAGCAGTTCGTATAGGGACAACCAAGAGACCCAGTACTTC. Encoded protein: CASSSYRDNQETQYF.

J is TRBJ2-1 and V is TRBV9; TRBD1 matches at 8 bases. The CDR3 length is 16 residues. Trimming at V came to 3 bases and at J to 4 bases, leaving 9 bases not matched to a gene. Looked up from germline, CDR1 is SGDLS and CDR2 is YYNGEE. CDR3 DNA: TGTGCCAGCAGCGCGGACAGGGACGCTACTTACAATGAGCAGTTCTTC. This sequence encodes CASSADRDATYNEQFF. Drawing the rest from reference TRBV9 and TRBJ2-1, the complete variable domain is DSGVTQTPKHLITATGQRVTLRCSPRSGDLSVYWYQQSLDQGLQFLIQYYNGEERAKGNILERFSAQQFPDLHSELNLSSLELGDSALYFCASSADRDATYNEQFFGPGTRLTVL.

The chain is built from TRBV9 and TRBJ1-6; 7 bases are a match to TRBD1. Looked up from germline, CDR1 is SGDLS and CDR2 is YYNGEE. The CDR3 is made up of 17 amino acids. V shed 3 bases, J shed 14 bases, and the junction held 20 bases outside the gene matches. Written as DNA, the CDR3 is TGTGCCAGCAGCGGGCCAATCCGGGACAGTGTCTGGGGGTCCCTCCACTTT. Protein sequence: CASSGPIRDSVWGSLHF. The variable domain in full, completed from reference TRBV9 and TRBJ1-6, reads DSGVTQTPKHLITATGQRVTLRCSPRSGDLSVYWYQQSLDQGLQFLIQYYNGEERAKGNILERFSAQQFPDLHSELNLSSLELGDSALYFCASSGPIRDSVWGSLHFGNGTRLTVT.

The gene calls are TRBV29-1 and TRBJ2-5; TRBD1 is a possible D gene (7 bases). CDR3 length: 15 residues. V lost 1 base and J 4 bases, leaving 16 bases between the germline ends. Germline loops: CDR1 SQVTM, CDR2 ANQGSEA. This CDR3 reads CSVEGGQILAETQYF. CDR3 nucleotides: TGCAGCGTTGAAGGGGGACAGATACTAGCAGAGACCCAGTACTTC.

The table lists this clone with a few counts. V is TRBV5-1 and J is TRBJ1-4; D is ambiguous. Germline-derived CDR1 and CDR2 are SGHRS and YFSETQ. V was shortened by 2 bases and J by 8 bases, with 7 bases between the two germline ends. This CDR3 is 12 amino acids long. The CDR3 coding sequence is TGCGCCAGCAGCTTTCCGAGCGAAAAACTGTTTTTT. As protein: CASSFPSEKLFF.

The V gene is TRBV9, the J gene TRBJ2-1; no reliable D call. The CDR3 is made up of 16 amino acids. V lost 0 bases and J lost 0, with 10 bases in between. Germline V CDR1 and CDR2: SGDLS, YYNGEE. The DNA of the CDR3 is TGTGCCAGCAGCGTAGAACCCTATAGCTCCTACAATGAGCAGTTCTTC. The encoded protein is CASSVEPYSSYNEQFF.

J is TRBJ2-7 and V is TRBV30, with a weak D call TRBD2 (5 bases). The germline V gene has CDR1 GTSNPN and CDR2 SVGIG (reference sequence). V shed 3 bases and J shed 3 bases, with 12 bases lying between them. The CDR3 contains 13 residues. CDR3 coding DNA: TGTGCCTGGAGCATCCGACTACGCTACGAGCAGTACTTC. The encoded protein is CAWSIRLRYEQYF.

The DNA of the CDR3 is TGTGCCAGCAGGGGCAGCGGGGGAGTGAATTCACCCCTCCACTTT. Its protein is CASRGSGGVNSPLHF. The chain has TRBV14 and TRBJ1-6; a possible D gene is TRBD1 (5 bases). Germline V lookup: CDR1 SGHDN, CDR2 FVKESK. V lost 6 bases, J lost 7 bases, and 16 bases lay in between. There are 15 residues in the CDR3.

The genes are TRBV5-1 and TRBJ1-2, with 10 bases aligning to TRBD1. This CDR3 region has 17 residues. The J segment lost 6 bases and the V segment lost 0 bases, leaving 11 bases of the junction unmatched. Germline CDR1 SGHRS, CDR2 YFSETQ. CDR3 sequence reads: CASSLVQTGTGVDGYTF. CDR3 nucleotides: TGCGCCAGCAGCTTGGTCCAAACCGGGACAGGGGTCGATGGCTACACCTTC. Full variable domain (rest looked up from reference TRBV5-1 and TRBJ1-2): KAGVTQTPRYLIKTRGQQVTLSCSPISGHRSVSWYQQTPGQGLQFLFEYFSETQRNKGNFPGRFSGRQFSNSRSEMNVSTLELGDSALYLCASSLVQTGTGVDGYTFGSGTRLTVV.

In this sample, this clone turned up once. The chain is built from TRBV7-3 and TRBJ2-1; D possibly corresponds to TRBD1 (6 bases). The V end lost 2 bases, the J end lost 0 bases, and 14 bases lay between the germline ends. Looked up from germline, CDR1 is SGHTA and CDR2 is FQGTGA. This CDR3 has 17 residues. The DNA of the CDR3 is TGTGCCAGCAGCTTATTGGACAGCCACAGCTCCTACAATGAGCAGTTCTTC. Translation gives CASSLLDSHSSYNEQFF.

This clone is a singleton in its sample. V usage is TRBV4-1 and J usage is TRBJ1-2; D is ambiguous. V was pared by 0 bases and J by 8 bases, with 16 bases between. This CDR3 comprises 15 residues. Looked up from germline, CDR1 is MGHRA and CDR2 is YSYEKL. The CDR3 DNA reads as TGCGCCAGCAGCCAAGAAGCCCGGGTAATTGAAGGCTACACCTTC. It encodes CASSQEARVIEGYTF.

The chain employs TRBV5-4 and TRBJ2-1; tentatively, D is TRBD2 (7 bases). The CDR3 is made up of 15 amino acids. Germline CDR1 is SGHNT and CDR2 is YYREEE (reference sequence). V was clipped by 0 bases and J by 4 bases, with 11 bases between them. The CDR3 reads CASSLAGGLYNEQFF. The CDR3 coding sequence is TGTGCCAGCAGCTTGGCGGGGGGCTTATACAATGAGCAGTTCTTC.

The rearrangement uses TRBV28 and TRBJ2-1, with 8 bases aligning to TRBD1. CDR3 length equals 14 residues. V lost 5 bases, J lost 2 bases, and 2 bases stayed unmatched. In germline, CDR1 is MDHEN, CDR2 SYDVKM. Here the CDR3 reads CASSRTGPYNEQFF. The CDR3 coding sequence is TGTGCCAGCAGTCGGACAGGGCCCTACAATGAGCAGTTCTTC.

This clone is a singleton in its sample. The gene calls are TRBV25-1 and TRBJ1-4; D is uncertain. The V end lost 5 bases, the J end lost 0 bases, and 7 bases lay between the germline ends. The CDR3 spans 14 residues. Germline V lookup: CDR1 MGHDK, CDR2 SYGVNS. CDR3: CASSFGATNEKLFF. For the CDR3, the DNA is TGTGCCAGCAGTTTCGGGGCAACTAATGAAAAACTGTTTTTT.

This clone is a singleton in its sample. The CDR3 loop is CASSLRHSPLHF. In nucleotides, the CDR3 is TGTGCCAGCAGCTTGCGTCATTCACCCCTCCACTTT. The V gene is TRBV5-6, the J gene TRBJ1-6; no clear D. The CDR3 length is 12 residues. V was pared by 1 base and J by 8 bases, with 4 bases between. The germline gives CDR1 SGHDT, CDR2 YYEEEE.

The chain couples TRBV7-8 to TRBJ1-1; D not certain. This CDR3 has 19 amino acids. Germline loops: CDR1 SGHVS, CDR2 FQNEAQ. The germline V and J ends were trimmed by 1 base and 1 base, with 22 bases remaining between them. The CDR3 DNA follows: TGTGCCAGCAGCTTAGTAAGTGCGTTTCCTGTTGCGGAGAACACTGAAGCTTTCTTT. It codes for CASSLVSAFPVAENTEAFF.

This clone was counted once. The rearrangement links TRBV7-2 to TRBJ1-1, with a possible D match to TRBD1 (6 bases). Germline V gene sequence: CDR1 SGHTA, CDR2 FQGNSA. V shed 2 bases and J shed 7 bases, with 8 bases lying between them. The CDR3 runs to 12 residues. In nucleotides, the CDR3 is TGTGCCAGCAGCTTATACAGGGTTGAAGCTTTCTTT. As protein: CASSLYRVEAFF.

The rearrangement uses TRBV27 and TRBJ1-3, with D unresolved. There are 13 residues in the CDR3. The V gene's germline CDR1 is MNHEY and CDR2 SMNVEV (reference sequence). Trimming cost V 3 bases and J 4 bases, with 7 bases left between them. This chain's CDR3 is CASSLRGGNTIYF. CDR3 nucleotide sequence: TGTGCCAGCAGTTTGCGGGGAGGAAACACCATATATTTT.

The chain has TRBV19 and TRBJ1-1; D might be TRBD1 (6 bases). Germline assignment: CDR1 LNHDA and CDR2 SQIVND (reference sequence). V was trimmed by 6 bases and J by 0 bases, leaving 26 bases between them. This CDR3 has 19 residues. The CDR3: CASSHSPRTADDMNTEAFF. CDR3 nucleotide sequence: TGTGCCAGTAGCCACTCCCCCAGGACAGCGGACGACATGAACACTGAAGCTTTCTTT.

This clone was seen just once. J is TRBJ1-2 and V is TRBV6-6; no clear D. V dropped 2 bases and J dropped 2 bases, with 12 bases sitting between them. The CDR3 runs to 15 residues. Looked up from germline, CDR1 is MNHNY and CDR2 is SVGAGI (reference sequence). CDR3 residues: CASSYPPRENYGYTF. CDR3 nucleotide sequence: TGTGCCAGCAGTTACCCACCCCGGGAGAACTATGGCTACACCTTC.

The genes are TRBV10-1 and TRBJ2-2; 8 positions match TRBD1. The CDR3 is 17 amino acids. With V trimmed by 8 bases and J by 5 bases, 16 bases remained unmatched. The germline CDR1 and CDR2 sequences are WNHNN and SYGVQD (reference sequence). The CDR3 DNA is TGCGCCAGCTCAAGGACACAACAGGGGGTGAATACCGGGGAGCTGTTTTTT. Protein sequence: CASSRTQQGVNTGELFF.

The chain couples TRBV27 to TRBJ2-7; TRBD2 aligns across 8 bases. The CDR3 consists of 14 residues. Germline V gene sequence: CDR1 MNHEY, CDR2 SMNVEV (reference sequence). The ends lost 5 bases at V and 2 bases at J; junction bases unmatched: 5. This CDR3 is CASSKKRGPYEQYF. CDR3 nucleotide sequence: TGTGCCAGCAGTAAGAAGCGGGGGCCCTACGAGCAGTACTTC.

This clone showed up just a few times. The J gene is TRBJ1-1, the V gene TRBV5-1; possibly TRBD1 for D (6 bases). The germline V gene has CDR1 SGHRS and CDR2 YFSETQ. The CDR3 sequence is 13 residues long. The V and J ends lost 4 bases and 2 bases respectively, with 9 bases between them. In DNA form, the CDR3 reads TGCGCCAGCAGCCCGGACAGCAACACTGAAGCTTTCTTT. Protein: CASSPDSNTEAFF.

The gene calls are TRBV6-1 and TRBJ2-7; D perhaps matches TRBD1 (5 bases). This CDR3 is built from 13 residues. Germline V CDR1 and CDR2: MNHNS, SASEGT. Trimming cost V 6 bases and J 5 bases, with 14 bases left between them. The CDR3 coding sequence is TGTGCCAGCAGCCCCGGACAAACCCACGAGCAGTACTTC. It specifies CASSPGQTHEQYF.

This rearrangement joins TRBV12-5 to TRBJ2-5, with D perhaps TRBD1 (6 bases). CDR3 size: 14 residues. The germline V gene encodes CDR1 LGHNT and CDR2 FRNRAP. The V end lost 1 base, the J end lost 2 bases, and 8 bases lay between the germline ends. CDR3 region: CASGLDREQETQYF. CDR3 nucleotides: TGTGCTAGTGGTTTGGACAGGGAACAAGAGACCCAGTACTTC.